These 19 T cell receptor beta chains share one sample of origin, sequenced in a study of cytomegalovirus exposure and HLA in healthy donors. Primers for the PCR totalled 60 Vbeta and 13 Jbeta. Only in-frame clones appear in the TCRdb table, and some are missing; sequencing was by immunoSEQ multiplex PCR. The data show approximately 190,000 clones, around 90% seen once. Sequencing was done on a sample of PBMCs. The receptors were sampled from a boy aged 2 to 9 in good health and CMV-seronegative.

This sequence joins TRBV21-1 and TRBJ1-2; TRBD1 was called by the table and not checked on the DNA. TRBV21-1 is classified as a pseudogene. The CDR3 loop spans 13 amino acids. In nucleotides, the CDR3 is TGTGCCACTAGCCGGGCCAGGGGGTATGGCTACACCTTC. Amino acid sequence: CATSRARGYGYTF.

The rearrangement uses TRBV19 and TRBJ2-7; perhaps TRBD1 as D (7 bases). Germline V gives CDR1 LNHDA, CDR2 SQIVND (reference sequence). The CDR3 has 17 amino acids. V shed 3 bases and J shed 3 bases, with 21 bases lying between them. CDR3 DNA: TGTGCCAGTAGTATCATTGGGAGGCAGGGGGAATACTACGAGCAGTACTTC. It encodes CASSIIGRQGEYYEQYF.

This chain links TRBV7-2 with TRBJ2-7, with 8 bases lining up with TRBD1. This CDR3 contains 15 residues. V trimming: 3 bases; J trimming: 2 bases; junction bases outside the gene matches: 6. Per germline, CDR1 SGHTA and CDR2 FQGNSA. The chain's CDR3 is CASSFLTGDPYEQYF. The CDR3 DNA sequence: TGTGCCAGCAGCTTCCTGACAGGGGATCCCTACGAGCAGTACTTC. The variable domain in full, completed from reference TRBV7-2 and TRBJ2-7, reads GAGVSQSPSNKVTEKGKDVELRCDPISGHTALYWYRQSLGQGLEFLIYFQGNSAPDKSGLPSDRFSAERTGGSVSTLTIQRTQQEDSAVYLCASSFLTGDPYEQYFGPGTRLTVT.

The chain is built from TRBV19 and TRBJ2-2, with 11 bases that match TRBD2. The germline V gene encodes CDR1 LNHDA and CDR2 SQIVND (reference sequence). This CDR3 is 14 amino acids long. V lost 8 bases to trimming and J lost 6 bases; unmatched junction nucleotides: 5. The CDR3 DNA sequence: TGTGCCAGTCAGACTAGCGGGGTAGCCGGGGAGCTGTTTTTT. Translated: CASQTSGVAGELFF.

The V call is TRBV27, the J call TRBJ2-3, with D possibly TRBD2 on 6 matching bases. This CDR3 has 18 amino acids. V was pared by 3 bases and J by 6 bases, with 25 bases between. CDR1 MNHEY and CDR2 SMNVEV come from the germline V gene (reference sequence). The CDR3 region has the DNA TGTGCCAGCAGTTTTCTTCCCTTTGAGGGCCTAGCGAGGGATACGCAGTATTTT. Translation gives CASSFLPFEGLARDTQYF.

The CDR3 region has the DNA TGTGCCTGGAGCCCCAGCACGGGAGAGATGTTTGGCACAGATACGCAGTATTTT. Protein product: CAWSPSTGEMFGTDTQYF. The rearrangement uses TRBV30 and TRBJ2-3; D is possibly TRBD2 (6 bases). Trimming took 3 bases from V and 1 from J, leaving 23 bases between them. Germline V gives CDR1 GTSNPN, CDR2 SVGIG (reference sequence). CDR3 length equals 18 residues. The full variable domain, in which reference TRBV30 and TRBJ2-3 provide the parts outside the CDR3, is SQTIHQWPATLVQPVGSPLSLECTVEGTSNPNLYWYRQAAGRGLQLLFYSVGIGQISSEVPQNLSASRPQDRQFILSSKKLLLSDSGFYLCAWSPSTGEMFGTDTQYFGPGTRLTVL.

The rearrangement joins TRBV18 to TRBJ1-5, with D uncertain. V lost 2 bases to trimming and J lost 9 bases, with 14 bases between them. The germline V gene encodes CDR1 KGHSH and CDR2 LQKENI. The length of the CDR3 is 14 residues. The CDR3 nucleotides are TGTGCCAGCTCACCAACAGCCGAGCCACCGCCCCAGCATTTT. Its translation: CASSPTAEPPPQHF.

The rearrangement joins TRBV2 to TRBJ2-6, with 7 nucleotides matching TRBD1. The germline V gene encodes CDR1 SNHLY and CDR2 FYNNEI. Trimming removed 6 bases from V and 4 bases from J; junction bases left unmatched: 6. The CDR3 extends over 15 amino acids. The CDR3 coding sequence is TGTGCCAGCAGCAATACAGGGGTCGGGGCCAACGTCCTGACTTTC. This codes for CASSNTGVGANVLTF. The variable domain in full, with the rest retrieved from reference TRBV2 and TRBJ2-6, is EPEVTQTPSHQVTQMGQEVILRCVPISNHLYFYWYRQILGQKVEFLVSFYNNEISEKSEIFDDQFSVERPDGSNFTLKIRSTKLEDSAMYFCASSNTGVGANVLTFGAGSRLTVL.

The chain combines TRBV6-4 with TRBJ2-1, with 14 bases lining up with TRBD2. Germline assignment: CDR1 MRHNA and CDR2 SNTAGT. The length of the CDR3 is 15 residues. The J segment lost 10 bases and the V segment lost 6 bases, leaving 8 bases of the junction unmatched. The CDR3 DNA reads as TGTGCCAGCAGCCTGACTAGCGGGAGGGCCCAGGAGCAGTTCTTC. Translation: CASSLTSGRAQEQFF.

V usage is TRBV5-1 and J usage is TRBJ2-1; TRBD1 aligns across 7 bases. Per the germline V gene, CDR1 is SGHRS and CDR2 is YFSETQ. Trimming took 3 bases from V and 5 from J; bases not matched to a gene: 11. The CDR3 extends over 16 amino acids. The CDR3 region has the DNA TGCGCCAGCAGCTCCACAGACAGGGTCTTTGACAATGAGCAGTTCTTC. It yields the protein CASSSTDRVFDNEQFF. Based on the CDR3 plus reference TRBV5-1 and TRBJ2-1, the full variable domain is KAGVTQTPRYLIKTRGQQVTLSCSPISGHRSVSWYQQTPGQGLQFLFEYFSETQRNKGNFPGRFSGRQFSNSRSEMNVSTLELGDSALYLCASSSTDRVFDNEQFFGPGTRLTVL.

The chain couples TRBV7-9 to TRBJ2-7; TRBD1 matches at 9 bases. Germline CDR1 reads SEHNR; CDR2 reads FQNEAQ (reference sequence). This CDR3 spans 16 amino acids. V lost 4 bases, J lost 3 bases, and 10 bases stayed unmatched. The CDR3 DNA is TGTGCCAGCAGCTGGTTTGGGACAGGGATCGACTACGAGCAGTACTTC. As protein: CASSWFGTGIDYEQYF. Variable domain in full (rest from reference TRBV7-9 and TRBJ2-7): DTGVSQNPRHKITKRGQNVTFRCDPISEHNRLYWYRQTLGQGPEFLTYFQNEAQLEKSRLLSDRFSAERPKGSFSTLEIQRTEQGDSAMYLCASSWFGTGIDYEQYFGPGTRLTVT.

V is TRBV6-4 and J is TRBJ2-1, with a weak D call TRBD1 (6 bases). This CDR3 has 13 residues. Germline V lookup: CDR1 MRHNA, CDR2 SNTAGT. With 0 bases removed from V and 10 bases from J, the gap between germline ends came to 10 bases. CDR3 loop: CASSDSETGEQFF. CDR3 nucleotide sequence: TGTGCCAGCAGTGACTCGGAGACAGGAGAGCAGTTCTTC.

The CDR3 DNA reads TGTGCCAGCAGTTCGGGACTGGGGCCCGGGGAGCTGTTTTTT. Residues: CASSSGLGPGELFF. The chain carries TRBV27 and TRBJ2-2, with TRBD2 as a possible D gene (6 bases). Deletions cut 4 bases from V and 6 bases from J, with 12 bases between. This CDR3 has 14 residues. Germline values: CDR1 MNHEY, CDR2 SMNVEV (reference sequence).

This sequence joins TRBV27 and TRBJ2-2; 10 positions match TRBD1. Germline loops: CDR1 MNHEY, CDR2 SMNVEV (reference sequence). V was clipped by 5 bases and J by 1 base; unmatched bases: 7. The CDR3 has 17 amino acids. The CDR3 is CASSRDRGRVNTGELFF. The CDR3 nucleotides read TGTGCCAGCAGTAGAGACAGGGGGCGCGTGAACACCGGGGAGCTGTTTTTT.

The chain is built from TRBV12-5 and TRBJ2-2, with TRBD2 identical over 14 bases. Trimming removed 4 bases from V and 2 bases from J; junction bases left unmatched: 3. CDR3 length equals 17 residues. Germline loops: CDR1 LGHNT, CDR2 FRNRAP. CDR3 in DNA: TGTGCTAGTGGTTCGGGACTAGCGGGGGATAACACCGGGGAGCTGTTTTTT. Translated, it gives CASGSGLAGDNTGELFF.

The chain uses TRBV28 and TRBJ2-7; 9 nucleotides match TRBD1. With V trimmed by 2 bases and J by 9 bases, 5 bases remained unmatched. The CDR3 covers 13 residues. Germline CDR1 is MDHEN and CDR2 is SYDVKM. The CDR3 DNA reads as TGTGCCAGCAGTTTAGGGGGACAGGGCGGGCAGTACTTC. This encodes CASSLGGQGGQYF.

In DNA, the CDR3 is TGTGCCAGCAGCGTAGAGCCAGCGGCCTACAATGAGCAGTTCTTC. Translating gives CASSVEPAAYNEQFF. This chain connects TRBV9 to TRBJ2-1; D possibly corresponds to TRBD2 (5 bases). Trimming took 0 bases from V and 2 from J, leaving 9 bases between them. There are 15 residues in the CDR3. The germline gives CDR1 SGDLS, CDR2 YYNGEE.

This CDR3 reads CASSLWRITDTQYF. The CDR3 DNA reads as TGTGCCAGCAGCTTATGGAGAATAACAGATACGCAGTATTTT. The rearrangement joins TRBV13 to TRBJ2-3; D unresolved. V lost 2 bases to trimming and J lost 3 bases, with 9 bases between them. CDR3 length: 14 residues. Germline-derived CDR1 and CDR2 are PRHDT and FYEKMQ (reference sequence).

V usage is TRBV5-1 and J usage is TRBJ2-3; weak D call: TRBD1 (5 bases). The V end was cut by 2 bases, the J end by 6 bases, with 7 bases between. The CDR3 spans 12 residues. Germline lookup yields CDR1 SGHRS and CDR2 YFSETQ. Here the CDR3 reads CASSFRVDTQYF. CDR3 in DNA: TGCGCCAGCAGCTTCAGGGTTGATACGCAGTATTTT. Full variable domain (remainder filled in from reference TRBV5-1 and TRBJ2-3): KAGVTQTPRYLIKTRGQQVTLSCSPISGHRSVSWYQQTPGQGLQFLFEYFSETQRNKGNFPGRFSGRQFSNSRSEMNVSTLELGDSALYLCASSFRVDTQYFGPGTRLTVL.